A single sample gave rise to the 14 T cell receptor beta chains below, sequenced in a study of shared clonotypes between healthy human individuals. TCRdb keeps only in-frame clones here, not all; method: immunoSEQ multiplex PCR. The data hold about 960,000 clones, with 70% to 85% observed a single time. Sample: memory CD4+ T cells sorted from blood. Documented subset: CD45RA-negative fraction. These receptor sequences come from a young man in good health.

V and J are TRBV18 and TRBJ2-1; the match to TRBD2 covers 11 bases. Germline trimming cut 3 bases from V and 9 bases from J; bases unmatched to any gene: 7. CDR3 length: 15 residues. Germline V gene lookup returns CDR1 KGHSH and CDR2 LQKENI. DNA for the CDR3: TGTGCCAGCTCACCCGAACTAGCGGGGGCGGGTGAGCAGTTCTTC. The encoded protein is CASSPELAGAGEQFF. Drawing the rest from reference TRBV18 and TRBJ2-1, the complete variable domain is NAGVMQNPRHLVRRRGQEARLRCSPMKGHSHVYWYRQLPEEGLKFMVYLQKENIIDESGMPKERFSAEFPKEGPSILRIQQVVRGDSAAYFCASSPELAGAGEQFFGPGTRLTVL.

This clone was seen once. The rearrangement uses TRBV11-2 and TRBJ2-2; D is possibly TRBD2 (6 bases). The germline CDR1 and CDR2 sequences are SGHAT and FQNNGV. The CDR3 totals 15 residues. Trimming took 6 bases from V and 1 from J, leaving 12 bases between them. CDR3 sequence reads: CASRGREWNTGELFF. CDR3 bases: TGTGCCAGCAGAGGGCGGGAATGGAACACCGGGGAGCTGTTTTTT. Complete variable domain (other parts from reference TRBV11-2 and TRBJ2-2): EAGVAQSPRYKIIEKRQSVAFWCNPISGHATLYWYQQILGQGPKLLIQFQNNGVVDDSQLPKDRFSAERLKGVDSTLKIQPAKLEDSAVYLCASRGREWNTGELFFGEGSRLTVL.

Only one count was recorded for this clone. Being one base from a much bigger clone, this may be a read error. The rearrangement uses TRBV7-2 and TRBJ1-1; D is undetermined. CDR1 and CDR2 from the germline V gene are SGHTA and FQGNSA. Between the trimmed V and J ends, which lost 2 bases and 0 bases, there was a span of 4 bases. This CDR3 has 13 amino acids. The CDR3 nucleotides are TGTGCCAGCAGCTTATACTTGAACACTGAAGCTTTCTTT. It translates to CASSLYLNTEAFF.

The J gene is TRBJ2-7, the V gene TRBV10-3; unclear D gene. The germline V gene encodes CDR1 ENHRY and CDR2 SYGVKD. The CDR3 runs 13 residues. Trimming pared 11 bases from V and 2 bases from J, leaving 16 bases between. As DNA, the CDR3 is TGTGCCGTCACGTCGCAAATCACCTACGAGCAGTACTTC. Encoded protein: CAVTSQITYEQYF.

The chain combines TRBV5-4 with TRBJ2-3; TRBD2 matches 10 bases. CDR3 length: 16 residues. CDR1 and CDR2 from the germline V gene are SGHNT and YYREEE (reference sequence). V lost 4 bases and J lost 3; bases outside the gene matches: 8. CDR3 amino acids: CASSRVAGGGTDTQYF. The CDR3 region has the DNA TGTGCCAGCAGCAGGGTAGCGGGGGGCGGGACAGATACGCAGTATTTT.

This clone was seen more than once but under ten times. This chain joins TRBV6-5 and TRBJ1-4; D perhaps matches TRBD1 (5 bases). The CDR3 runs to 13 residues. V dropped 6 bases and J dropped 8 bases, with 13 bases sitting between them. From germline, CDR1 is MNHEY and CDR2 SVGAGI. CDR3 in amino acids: CASRRGTGEKLFF. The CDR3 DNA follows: TGTGCCAGCAGAAGAGGGACGGGCGAAAAACTGTTTTTT.

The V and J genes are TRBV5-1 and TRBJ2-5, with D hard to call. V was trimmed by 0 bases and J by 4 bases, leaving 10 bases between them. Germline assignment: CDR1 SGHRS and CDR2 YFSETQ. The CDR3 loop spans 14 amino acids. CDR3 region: CASSLGRNLETQYF. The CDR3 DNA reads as TGCGCCAGCAGCTTGGGACGGAATCTAGAGACCCAGTACTTC.

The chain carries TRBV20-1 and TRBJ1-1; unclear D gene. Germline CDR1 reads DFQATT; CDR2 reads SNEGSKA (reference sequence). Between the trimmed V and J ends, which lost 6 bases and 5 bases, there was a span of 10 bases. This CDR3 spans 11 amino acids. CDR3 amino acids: CSAPLGTEAFF. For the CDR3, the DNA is TGCAGTGCCCCTCTGGGGACTGAAGCTTTCTTT.

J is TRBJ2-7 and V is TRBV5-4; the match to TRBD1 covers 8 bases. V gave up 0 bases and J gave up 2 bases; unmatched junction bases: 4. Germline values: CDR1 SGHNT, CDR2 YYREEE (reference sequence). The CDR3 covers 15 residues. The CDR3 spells CASSLGGTGTYEQYF. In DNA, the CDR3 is TGTGCCAGCAGCTTGGGAGGGACAGGAACCTACGAGCAGTACTTC.

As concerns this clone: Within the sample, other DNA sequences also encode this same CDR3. CDR3 in DNA: TGTGCCATCAGTGAGGGTGGGGAGACCCAGTACTTC. It encodes CAISEGGETQYF. The chain couples TRBV10-3 to TRBJ2-5; D gene unclear. CDR1 and CDR2 from the germline V gene are ENHRY and SYGVKD. V was trimmed by 2 bases and J by 5 bases, leaving 6 bases between them. There are 12 residues in the CDR3.

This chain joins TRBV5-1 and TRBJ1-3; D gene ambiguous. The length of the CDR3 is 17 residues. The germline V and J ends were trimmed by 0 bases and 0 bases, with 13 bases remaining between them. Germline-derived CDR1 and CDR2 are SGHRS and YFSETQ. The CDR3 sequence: CASSLVPEASSGNTIYF. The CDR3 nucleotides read TGCGCCAGCAGCTTGGTCCCAGAAGCAAGCTCTGGAAACACCATATATTTT.

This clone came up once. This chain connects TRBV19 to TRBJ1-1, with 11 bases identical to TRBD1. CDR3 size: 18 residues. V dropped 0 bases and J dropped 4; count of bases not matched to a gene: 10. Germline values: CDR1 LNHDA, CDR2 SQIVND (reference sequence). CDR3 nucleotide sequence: TGTGCCAGTAGTATAGACGGACAGGGGGCGAAATTTCGCACTGAAGCTTTCTTT. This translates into CASSIDGQGAKFRTEAFF.

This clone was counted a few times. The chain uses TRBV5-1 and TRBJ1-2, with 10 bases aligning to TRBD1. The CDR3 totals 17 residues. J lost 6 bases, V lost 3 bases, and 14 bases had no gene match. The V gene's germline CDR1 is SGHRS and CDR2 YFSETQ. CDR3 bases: TGCGCCAGCAGCTCTGTAGGACAGGGGGGATCGGCGCATGGCTACACCTTC. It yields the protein CASSSVGQGGSAHGYTF.

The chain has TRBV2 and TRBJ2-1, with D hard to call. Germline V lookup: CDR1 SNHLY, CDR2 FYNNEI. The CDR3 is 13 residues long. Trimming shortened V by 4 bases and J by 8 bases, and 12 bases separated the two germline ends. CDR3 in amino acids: CASSVQAMDEQFF. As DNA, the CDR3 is TGTGCCAGCAGTGTGCAGGCTATGGATGAGCAGTTCTTC.